The T cell receptor beta chain under discussion was sequenced for a study of blood T cell repertoires in COVID-19. The trim removed 5 bases at V and 4 bases at J, leaving 3 bases unmatched. CDR3 length: 14 residues. Germline V gene data show CDR1 as SGHNT and CDR2 as YENEEA. The repertoire was sequenced with immunoSEQ multiplex PCR; TCRdb's copy has only in-frame clones and lacks some. The repertoire holds about 180,000 clones, with more than 85% as singletons. The specimen was PBMCs or T cells enriched from blood (not recorded which). This chain links TRBV11-3 with TRBJ2-5; 11 bases are a match to TRBD2. The sequence was obtained from a woman aged 45-59 years who had recovered from COVID-19. CDR3 region: CASSTGTSGETQYF. The CDR3 coding sequence is TGTGCCAGCAGCACTGGGACTAGCGGAGAGACCCAGTACTTC.